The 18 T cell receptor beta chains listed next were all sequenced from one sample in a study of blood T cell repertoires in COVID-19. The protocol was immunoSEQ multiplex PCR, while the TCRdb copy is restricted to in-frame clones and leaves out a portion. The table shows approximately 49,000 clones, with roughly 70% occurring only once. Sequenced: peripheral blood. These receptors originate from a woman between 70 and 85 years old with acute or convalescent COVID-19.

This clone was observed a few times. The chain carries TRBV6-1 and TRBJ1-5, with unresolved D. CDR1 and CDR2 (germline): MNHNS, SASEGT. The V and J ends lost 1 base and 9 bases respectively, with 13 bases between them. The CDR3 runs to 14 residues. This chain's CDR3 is CASSEVWGERPQHF. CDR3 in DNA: TGTGCCAGCAGTGAAGTGTGGGGAGAGCGGCCCCAGCATTTT.

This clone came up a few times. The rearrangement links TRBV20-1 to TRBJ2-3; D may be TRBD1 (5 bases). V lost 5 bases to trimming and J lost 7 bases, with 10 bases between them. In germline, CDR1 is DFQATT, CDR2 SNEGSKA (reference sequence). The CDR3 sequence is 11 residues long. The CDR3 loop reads CSADRVNTQYF. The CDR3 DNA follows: TGCAGTGCTGACAGAGTGAATACGCAGTATTTT.

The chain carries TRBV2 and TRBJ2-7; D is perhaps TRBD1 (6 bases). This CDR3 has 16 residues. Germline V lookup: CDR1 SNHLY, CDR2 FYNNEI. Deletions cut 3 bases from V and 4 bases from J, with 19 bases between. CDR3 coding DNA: TGTGCCAGCAGTGAGAAAATCGGACAGATGCCTTACGAGCAGTACTTC. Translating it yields CASSEKIGQMPYEQYF.

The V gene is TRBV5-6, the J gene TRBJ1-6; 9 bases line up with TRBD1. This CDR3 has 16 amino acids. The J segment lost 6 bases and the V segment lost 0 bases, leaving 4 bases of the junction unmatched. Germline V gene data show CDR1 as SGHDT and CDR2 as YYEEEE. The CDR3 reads CASSLGSGQGNSPLHF. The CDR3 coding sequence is TGTGCCAGCAGCTTGGGGTCGGGACAGGGTAATTCACCCCTCCACTTT.

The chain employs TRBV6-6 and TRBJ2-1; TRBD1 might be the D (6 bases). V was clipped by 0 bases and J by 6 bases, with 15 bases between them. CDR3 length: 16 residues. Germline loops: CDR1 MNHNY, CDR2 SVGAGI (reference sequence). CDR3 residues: CASSYSRARTANEQFF. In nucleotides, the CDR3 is TGTGCCAGCAGTTACTCGAGGGCCAGGACAGCCAATGAGCAGTTCTTC.

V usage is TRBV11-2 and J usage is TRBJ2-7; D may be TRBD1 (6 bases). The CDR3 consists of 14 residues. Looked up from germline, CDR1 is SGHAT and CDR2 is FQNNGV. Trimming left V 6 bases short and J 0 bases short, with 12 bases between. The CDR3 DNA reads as TGTGCCAGCAGGAGACAGGCCAGCTCCTACGAGCAGTACTTC. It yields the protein CASRRQASSYEQYF. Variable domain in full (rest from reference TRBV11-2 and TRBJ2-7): EAGVAQSPRYKIIEKRQSVAFWCNPISGHATLYWYQQILGQGPKLLIQFQNNGVVDDSQLPKDRFSAERLKGVDSTLKIQPAKLEDSAVYLCASRRQASSYEQYFGPGTRLTVT.

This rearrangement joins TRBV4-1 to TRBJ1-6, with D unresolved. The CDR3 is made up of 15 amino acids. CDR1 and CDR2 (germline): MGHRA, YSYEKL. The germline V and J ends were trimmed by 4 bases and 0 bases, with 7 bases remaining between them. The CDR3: CASSPRSSYNSPLHF. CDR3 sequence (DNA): TGCGCCAGCAGCCCTAGGAGCTCCTATAATTCACCCCTCCACTTT.

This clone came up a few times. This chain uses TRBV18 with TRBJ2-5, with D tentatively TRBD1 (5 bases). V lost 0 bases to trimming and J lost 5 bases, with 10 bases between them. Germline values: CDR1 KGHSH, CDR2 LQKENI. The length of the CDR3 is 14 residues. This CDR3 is CASSPPVGDETQYF. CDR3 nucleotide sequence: TGTGCCAGCTCACCACCGGTAGGGGATGAGACCCAGTACTTC. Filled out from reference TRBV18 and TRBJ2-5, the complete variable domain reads NAGVMQNPRHLVRRRGQEARLRCSPMKGHSHVYWYRQLPEEGLKFMVYLQKENIIDESGMPKERFSAEFPKEGPSILRIQQVVRGDSAAYFCASSPPVGDETQYFGPGTRLLVL.

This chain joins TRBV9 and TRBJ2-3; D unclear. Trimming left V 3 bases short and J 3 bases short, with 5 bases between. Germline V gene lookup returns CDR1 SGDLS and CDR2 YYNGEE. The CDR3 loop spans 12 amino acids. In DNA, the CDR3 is TGTGCCAGCAGCGCCTTAACAGATACGCAGTATTTT. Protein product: CASSALTDTQYF.

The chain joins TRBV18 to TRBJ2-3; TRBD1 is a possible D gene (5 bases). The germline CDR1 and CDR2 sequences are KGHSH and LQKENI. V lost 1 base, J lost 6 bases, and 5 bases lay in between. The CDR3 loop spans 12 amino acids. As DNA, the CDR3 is TGTGCCAGCTCACCACAGGGGGATACGCAGTATTTT. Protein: CASSPQGDTQYF.

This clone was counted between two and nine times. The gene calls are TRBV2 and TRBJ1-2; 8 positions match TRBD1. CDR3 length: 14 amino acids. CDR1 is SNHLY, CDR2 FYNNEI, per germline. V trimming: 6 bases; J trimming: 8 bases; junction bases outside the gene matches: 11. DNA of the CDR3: TGTGCCAGCAGCGAGACAGGGGTTGGATACGGCTACACCTTC. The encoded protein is CASSETGVGYGYTF.

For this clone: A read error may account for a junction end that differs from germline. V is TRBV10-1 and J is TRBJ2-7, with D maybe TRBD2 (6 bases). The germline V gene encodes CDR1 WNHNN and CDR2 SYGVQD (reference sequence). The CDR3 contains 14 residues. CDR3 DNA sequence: TGCGCCAGCTGTGACGGAGGGGTGGGCTACGAGCAGTACTTC. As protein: CASCDGGVGYEQYF.

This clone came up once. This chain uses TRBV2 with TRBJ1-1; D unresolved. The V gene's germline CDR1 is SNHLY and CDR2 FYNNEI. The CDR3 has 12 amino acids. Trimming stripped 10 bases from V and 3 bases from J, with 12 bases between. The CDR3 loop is CATGKRDTEAFF. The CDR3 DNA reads TGTGCCACCGGGAAAAGGGACACTGAAGCTTTCTTT.

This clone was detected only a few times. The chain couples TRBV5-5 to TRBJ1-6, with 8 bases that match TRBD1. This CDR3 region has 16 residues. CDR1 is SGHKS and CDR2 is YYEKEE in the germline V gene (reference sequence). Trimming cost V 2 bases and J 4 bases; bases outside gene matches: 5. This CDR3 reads CASSFKQGVYNSPLHF. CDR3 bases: TGTGCCAGCAGCTTCAAACAGGGGGTTTATAATTCACCCCTCCACTTT.

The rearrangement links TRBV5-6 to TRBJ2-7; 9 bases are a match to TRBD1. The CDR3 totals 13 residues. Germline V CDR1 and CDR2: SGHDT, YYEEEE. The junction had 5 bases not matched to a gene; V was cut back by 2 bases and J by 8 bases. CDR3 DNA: TGTGCCAGCAGCTTAGGACAGGGGCATAAGCAGTACTTC. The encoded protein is CASSLGQGHKQYF.

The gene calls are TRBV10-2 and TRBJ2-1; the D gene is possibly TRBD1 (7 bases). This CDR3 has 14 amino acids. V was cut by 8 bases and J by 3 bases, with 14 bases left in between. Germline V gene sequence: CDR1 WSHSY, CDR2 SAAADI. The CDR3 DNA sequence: TGCGCCAGCGAGGACCAGGGGGGCTACAATGAGCAGTTCTTC. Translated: CASEDQGGYNEQFF.

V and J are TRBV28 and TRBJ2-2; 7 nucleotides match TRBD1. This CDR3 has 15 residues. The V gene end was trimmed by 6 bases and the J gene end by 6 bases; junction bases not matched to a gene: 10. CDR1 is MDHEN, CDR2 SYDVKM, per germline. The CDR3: CASRDTGDLAGELFF. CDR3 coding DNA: TGTGCCAGCAGGGATACAGGGGATTTGGCCGGGGAGCTGTTTTTT.

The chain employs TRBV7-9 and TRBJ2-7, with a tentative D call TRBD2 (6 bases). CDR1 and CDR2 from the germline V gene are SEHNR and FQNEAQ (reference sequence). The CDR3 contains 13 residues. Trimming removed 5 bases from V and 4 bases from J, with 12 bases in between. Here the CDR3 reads CASSLGGVYEQYF. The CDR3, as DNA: TGTGCCAGCAGCCTAGGCGGGGTTTACGAGCAGTACTTC.